This passage covers 7 T cell receptor beta chains from one sample sequenced in a study of blood T cell repertoires in COVID-19 (dated by TCRdb to about 2020). Libraries came from the immunoSEQ multiplex PCR assay. TCRdb retrieved this table from immuneACCESS and kept in-frame rearrangements only. Not all clones are present; in checked studies, unresolved V genes account for under half, and no reason is known for the remainder. The sample data list under 250,000 clones, and about 83% of these were observed just once. Of the sample, 7.6% is held by the ten largest clones. Material for sequencing was peripheral blood. These TCRs come from a woman in her forties or fifties with active or convalescent COVID-19.

The genes are TRBV20-1 and TRBJ2-7; D possibly corresponds to TRBD2 (6 bases). V dropped 3 bases and J dropped 3 bases, with 15 bases sitting between them. The CDR3 spans 14 residues. Germline V lookup: CDR1 DFQATT, CDR2 SNEGSKA (reference sequence). Here the CDR3 DNA reads TGCAGTGCTAGTCGCCGGGAGAGGTTCTACGAGCAGTACTTC. Translated, it gives CSASRRERFYEQYF.

The chain uses TRBV3-1 (or the pseudogene TRBV3-2) and TRBJ2-2; TRBD1 aligns across 8 bases. The CDR3 is 15 amino acids. The J segment lost 6 bases and the V segment lost 4 bases, leaving 7 bases of the junction unmatched. Germline assignment: CDR1 LGHDT and CDR2 YNNKEL (reference sequence). CDR3 in DNA: TGTGCCAGCAGCCCCTCGCAGGGGGCGCCCGGGGAGCTGTTTTTT. It yields the protein CASSPSQGAPGELFF.

V gene TRBV28 combines with J gene TRBJ1-2; a possible D gene is TRBD1 (5 bases). CDR3 length: 15 amino acids. The V gene lost 5 bases and the J gene lost 5 bases, with 18 bases spanning the gap. The germline V gene encodes CDR1 MDHEN and CDR2 SYDVKM. CDR3 nucleotide sequence: TGTGCCAGCAGTCCAACATGGGGGGAGGTGTATGGCTACACCTTC. This encodes CASSPTWGEVYGYTF.

This clone turned up a few times. The rearrangement links TRBV6-6 to TRBJ2-7; D remains unclear. V was trimmed by 6 bases and J by 3 bases, leaving 12 bases between them. The CDR3 is 13 amino acids. Germline CDR1 and CDR2: MNHNY and SVGAGI (reference sequence). In nucleotides, the CDR3 is TGTGCCAGCAGCAGATGGTCAGGCTACGAGCAGTACTTC. This translates into CASSRWSGYEQYF.

The chain combines TRBV7-9 with TRBJ1-2; perhaps TRBD1 as D (5 bases). This CDR3 has 13 residues. Germline CDR1 and CDR2: SEHNR and FQNEAQ (reference sequence). The germline V and J ends were trimmed by 2 bases and 7 bases, with 11 bases remaining between them. The CDR3: CASSLSREGGYTF. The DNA for the CDR3 is TGTGCCAGCAGCTTAAGCAGGGAGGGTGGCTACACCTTC. The full variable domain, with the rest looked up from reference TRBV7-9 and TRBJ1-2, is DTGVSQNPRHKITKRGQNVTFRCDPISEHNRLYWYRQTLGQGPEFLTYFQNEAQLEKSRLLSDRFSAERPKGSFSTLEIQRTEQGDSAMYLCASSLSREGGYTFGSGTRLTVV.

Only one count was recorded for this clone. The rearrangement links TRBV4-1 to TRBJ1-4; no firm D call. Germline V gene data show CDR1 as MGHRA and CDR2 as YSYEKL. The CDR3 runs 14 residues. The V end was cut by 0 bases, the J end by 8 bases, with 10 bases between. For the CDR3, the DNA is TGCGCCAGCAGCCAAGATGTAGGGAGGGAAAAACTGTTTTTT. Translation: CASSQDVGREKLFF.

V usage is TRBV6-5 and J usage is TRBJ1-2; TRBD1 aligns across 8 bases. The germline V gene has CDR1 MNHEY and CDR2 SVGAGI. Trimming took 8 bases from V and 10 from J; bases not matched to a gene: 9. This CDR3 is 12 amino acids long. The CDR3 DNA reads TGTGCCAGCGGTTCAGGGGGCGGATCCTACACCTTC. Residues: CASGSGGGSYTF.